A single sample is the source of the 30 T cell receptor beta chains below, sequenced in a study of vaccination and CD4 T cells after COVID-19. Antigens for these TCRs are unknown. The time point here: late sampling 161 to 241 days after vaccination in a few convalescent patients. The sample's treatment: roughly 10-day PBMC culture with coronavirus spike peptide pools or control peptides (ViraFEST assay). With the Oncomine TCR Beta short-read assay, DNA from cultured CD4+ T cells was sequenced. MiXCR, applied by TCRdb to the PCR reads, yields one record per CDR3 protein. The table shows some 17,000 distinct CDR3 sequences, with approximately 49% occurring only once. Here the sequenced sample was CD4+ T cells from blood, cultured in vitro, taken about 7 months after SARS-CoV-2 vaccination. Receptor source: a human donor who had recovered from COVID-19.

This CDR3 is CASSPTAVFEAFF. Written as DNA, the CDR3 is TGTGCCAGCAGCCCTACAGCAGTCTTTGAAGCTTTCTTT. The J gene is TRBJ1-1, the V gene TRBV7-2; D remains ambiguous. The CDR3 has 13 amino acids. V dropped 5 bases and J dropped 7 bases, with 14 bases sitting between them. Germline V gene data show CDR1 as SGHTA and CDR2 as FQGNSA.

J is TRBJ2-7 and V is TRBV7-6, with D perhaps matching TRBD1 (7 bases). Germline CDR1 reads SGHVS; CDR2 reads FNYEAQ. V dropped 1 base and J dropped 0 bases, with 10 bases sitting between them. The CDR3 runs to 15 residues. CDR3 nucleotides: TGTGCCAGCAGCTTAGGGGGGGACAGCTCCTACGAGCAGTACTTC. Translated: CASSLGGDSSYEQYF.

The rearrangement joins TRBV2 to TRBJ1-5, with 10 bases that match TRBD1. This CDR3 spans 14 amino acids. The germline CDR1 and CDR2 sequences are SNHLY and FYNNEI. The junction had 3 bases not matched to a gene; V was cut back by 4 bases and J by 6 bases. This CDR3 reads CASSGGTGAQPQHF. In nucleotides, the CDR3 is TGTGCCAGCAGTGGCGGGACAGGGGCTCAGCCCCAGCATTTT.

This clonotype has a handful of counts. This chain connects TRBV20-1 to TRBJ1-2; D might be TRBD1 (6 bases). The length of the CDR3 is 14 residues. Germline V gives CDR1 DFQATT, CDR2 SNEGSKA (reference sequence). Deletions cut 3 bases from V and 7 bases from J, with 18 bases between. Here the CDR3 DNA reads TGCAGTGCTAGCTTTCTCAGGGGCGCGGGTGGCTACACCTTC. Protein sequence: CSASFLRGAGGYTF.

This chain connects TRBV15 to TRBJ1-1; no reliable D call. The CDR3 is 13 residues long. Trimming pared 1 base from V and 8 bases from J, leaving 11 bases between. The V gene's germline CDR1 is LNHNV and CDR2 YYDKDF (reference sequence). CDR3 nucleotides: TGTGCCACCAGCAGAGGGATCCGGGGAGAAGCTTTCTTT. This sequence encodes CATSRGIRGEAFF.

This clonotype turned up a few times. This chain connects TRBV4-2 to TRBJ2-1; 11 bases map to TRBD2. This CDR3 contains 16 residues. Germline CDR1 and CDR2: LGHNA and YNFKEQ. The junction had 5 bases not matched to a gene; V was cut back by 0 bases and J by 7 bases. The CDR3 here is CASSQDLAGGWNEQFF. In DNA form, the CDR3 reads TGTGCCAGCAGCCAAGACTTAGCGGGAGGGTGGAATGAGCAGTTCTTC.

Points on this clonotype: At one end the junction does not follow the germline gene, possibly because of a read error. The chain links TRBV7-2 to TRBJ1-2; 8 bases are a match to TRBD1. CDR3 length: 15 amino acids. CDR1 is SGHTA and CDR2 is FQGNSA in the germline V gene. CDR3 DNA: TGTGCCGGCAGCCGAGGGGCAGGGGGCAACTATGGCTACACCTTC. Its translation is CAGSRGAGGNYGYTF.

This clonotype was recorded a few times. This chain joins TRBV27 and TRBJ2-3; 7 bases are shared with TRBD1. J lost 4 bases, V lost 7 bases, and 14 bases had no gene match. The CDR3 totals 16 residues. The germline V gene encodes CDR1 MNHEY and CDR2 SMNVEV (reference sequence). CDR3 sequence (DNA): TGTGCCAGCACACTGAGGATGCAGGGGGTCGCAGATACGCAGTATTTT. This codes for CASTLRMQGVADTQYF.

The chain joins TRBV7-3 to TRBJ1-2; D uncertain. Per germline, CDR1 SGHTA and CDR2 FQGTGA. V was cut by 5 bases and J by 4 bases, with 20 bases left in between. The CDR3 is made up of 16 amino acids. The CDR3 DNA is TGTGCCAGCAGCCCCACCGGGATGCTCGCTAGCTATGGCTACACCTTC. This encodes CASSPTGMLASYGYTF.

This rearrangement joins TRBV7-3 to TRBJ2-2; D call uncertain. This CDR3 is 14 amino acids long. CDR1 is SGHTA and CDR2 is FQGTGA in the germline V gene. V dropped 7 bases and J dropped 0 bases, with 9 bases sitting between them. CDR3 nucleotides: TGTGCCAGCACCGAACAGCCGAACACCGGGGAGCTGTTTTTT. It yields the protein CASTEQPNTGELFF.

This clonotype was counted between two and nine times. CDR3 nucleotide sequence: TGTGCCAGCAGCAAGGGACTAGCGGGAGGTTCCTACGAGCAGTACTTC. Translation: CASSKGLAGGSYEQYF. The chain couples TRBV6-2 or TRBV6-3 to TRBJ2-7; 15 nucleotides align to TRBD2. The CDR3 contains 16 residues. Germline V CDR1 and CDR2: MNHEY, SVGEGT. With V trimmed by 6 bases and J by 1 base, 4 bases remained unmatched.

This clonotype has only one observation. The genes are TRBV5-1 and TRBJ1-2; no definite D call. The V gene lost 4 bases and the J gene lost 2 bases, with 9 bases spanning the gap. Per germline, CDR1 SGHRS and CDR2 YFSETQ. The CDR3 has 13 amino acids. The CDR3 loop reads CASSPISNYGYTF. CDR3 DNA: TGCGCCAGCAGCCCGATCAGCAACTATGGCTACACCTTC.

This chain connects TRBV7-8 to TRBJ2-7; perhaps TRBD1 as D (6 bases). The CDR3 is 16 residues long. Germline lookup yields CDR1 SGHVS and CDR2 FQNEAQ. V shed 5 bases and J shed 2 bases, with 19 bases lying between them. The CDR3 DNA sequence: TGTGCCAGCAGCCCCCGAGGCGGACAGAATACCTACGAGCAGTACTTC. As protein: CASSPRGGQNTYEQYF.

The chain carries TRBV7-8 and TRBJ2-1, with D hard to call. CDR1 SGHVS and CDR2 FQNEAQ come from the germline V gene. V was pared by 5 bases and J by 5 bases, with 10 bases between. This CDR3 has 13 amino acids. As DNA, the CDR3 is TGTGCCAGCAGCAGAAGGGTGAACAATGAGCAGTTCTTC. As protein: CASSRRVNNEQFF.

V gene TRBV5-8 combines with J gene TRBJ2-7, with D perhaps TRBD1 or TRBD2 (6 bases each). The CDR3 totals 17 residues. In germline, CDR1 is SGHTS, CDR2 YDEGEE. Trimming pared 0 bases from V and 0 bases from J, leaving 16 bases between. The CDR3 reads CASSLGVGGHSSYEQYF. In nucleotides, the CDR3 is TGTGCCAGCAGCTTGGGCGTGGGGGGACACAGCTCCTACGAGCAGTACTTC.

This chain joins TRBV20-1 and TRBJ2-6, with 7 bases lining up with TRBD2. CDR1 DFQATT and CDR2 SNEGSKA come from the germline V gene (reference sequence). The CDR3 loop spans 18 amino acids. V trimming: 0 bases; J trimming: 0 bases; junction bases outside the gene matches: 8. CDR3 sequence: CSAREGGSGRSGANVLTF. CDR3 bases: TGCAGTGCTAGAGAGGGCGGGAGCGGTCGCTCTGGGGCCAACGTCCTGACTTTC.

This clonotype was seen a handful of times. This chain joins TRBV24-1 and TRBJ1-2, with D perhaps matching TRBD1 (6 bases). The CDR3 runs to 13 residues. Germline V gene lookup returns CDR1 KGHDR and CDR2 SFDVKD. The V gene lost 4 bases and the J gene lost 7 bases, with 12 bases spanning the gap. CDR3: CATSEDSFSGYTF. CDR3 nucleotides: TGTGCCACCAGTGAGGACAGCTTCTCTGGCTACACCTTC.

Within the sample, this clonotype is medium-sized. J is TRBJ1-1 and V is TRBV18; possible D gene TRBD1, 5 bases. Trimming left V 3 bases short and J 4 bases short, with 15 bases between. The CDR3 consists of 15 residues. From germline, CDR1 is KGHSH and CDR2 LQKENI. The CDR3 region has the DNA TGTGCCAGCTCACCGTACGGCACCACAGGCACTGAAGCTTTCTTT. Translated, it gives CASSPYGTTGTEAFF.

The chain employs TRBV7-2 and TRBJ2-7; maybe TRBD2 (6 bases). Germline CDR1 and CDR2: SGHTA and FQGNSA. Trimming shortened V by 4 bases and J by 5 bases, and 18 bases separated the two germline ends. The CDR3 contains 15 residues. The CDR3 DNA sequence: TGTGCCAGCAGCTCGAGACCGGCGGGGTACCACGAGCAGTACTTC. Translation gives CASSSRPAGYHEQYF. The variable domain in full, with the rest retrieved from reference TRBV7-2 and TRBJ2-7, is GAGVSQSPSNKVTEKGKDVELRCDPISGHTALYWYRQSLGQGLEFLIYFQGNSAPDKSGLPSDRFSAERTGGSVSTLTIQRTQQEDSAVYLCASSSRPAGYHEQYFGPGTRLTVT.

In its sample, this clonotype was seen a few times. This rearrangement joins TRBV24-1 to TRBJ2-1; D uncertain. The CDR3 sequence is 14 residues long. CDR1 and CDR2 (germline): KGHDR, SFDVKD. V lost 0 bases and J lost 6, with 8 bases in between. The CDR3 nucleotides are TGTGCCACCAGTGATTTGCGTTGGGGCAATGAGCAGTTCTTC. Amino acid sequence: CATSDLRWGNEQFF.

This clonotype has only one observation. This chain links TRBV20-1 with TRBJ1-2, with D perhaps TRBD1 (5 bases). This CDR3 contains 13 residues. The V gene's germline CDR1 is DFQATT and CDR2 SNEGSKA (reference sequence). The V end was cut by 6 bases, the J end by 8 bases, with 19 bases between. The CDR3 loop is CSATRPYGGGYTF. The CDR3 DNA reads TGCAGTGCCACAAGGCCGTATGGGGGGGGCTACACCTTC.

This clonotype was seen once. The chain couples TRBV20-1 to TRBJ2-3; D gene unclear. V lost 3 bases and J 8 bases, leaving 15 bases between the germline ends. This CDR3 spans 13 amino acids. Germline CDR1 reads DFQATT; CDR2 reads SNEGSKA (reference sequence). The CDR3 DNA reads as TGCAGTGCTAGGGCAAATGCGGCCCCTACGCAGTATTTT. It codes for CSARANAAPTQYF.

This clonotype showed up just a few times. The chain recombines TRBV7-8 with TRBJ2-1; 9 bases are a match to TRBD2. The length of the CDR3 is 16 residues. The germline CDR1 and CDR2 sequences are SGHVS and FQNEAQ. Unmatched junction bases numbered 5, after V lost 1 base and J lost 4 bases. In DNA, the CDR3 is TGTGCCAGCAGCTTAGTTTGGCGGGGGGGTTACAATGAGCAGTTCTTC. Translating it yields CASSLVWRGGYNEQFF.

The V gene is TRBV7-2, the J gene TRBJ2-5; D is possibly TRBD2 (6 bases). Per germline, CDR1 SGHTA and CDR2 FQGNSA. Trimming stripped 8 bases from V and 0 bases from J, with 10 bases between. The CDR3 is 13 amino acids. CDR3 in DNA: TGTGCCAGCGGGAGGAGGGACCAAGAGACCCAGTACTTC. Protein: CASGRRDQETQYF.

Worth noting for this clonotype: Its ends do not fully match the called genes, so a read error is possible. The chain is built from TRBV7-8 and TRBJ2-7, with D tentatively TRBD1 or TRBD2 (5 bases each). This CDR3 contains 15 residues. Per the germline V gene, CDR1 is SGHVS and CDR2 is FQNEAQ. The CDR3 nucleotides are TGTGCCAGCAGCTCACCGGGACGGCGGACCTACGAGCAGTGCTTC. Translated: CASSSPGRRTYEQCF.

The rearrangement joins TRBV4-1 to TRBJ1-2, with D unclear. CDR1 and CDR2 from the germline V gene are MGHRA and YSYEKL. Trimming pared 3 bases from V and 7 bases from J, leaving 27 bases between. The CDR3 totals 18 residues. The CDR3 reads CASSHFLRTAVPHRGYTF. CDR3 DNA sequence: TGCGCCAGCAGCCACTTCCTACGGACCGCTGTCCCGCACCGTGGCTACACCTTC.

This clonotype was picked up a small number of times. The chain couples TRBV20-1 to TRBJ1-5; D uncertain. This CDR3 comprises 14 residues. Trimming took off 3 bases at V and 2 bases at J, with 11 bases between the two ends. Germline CDR1 is DFQATT and CDR2 is SNEGSKA (reference sequence). CDR3 nucleotide sequence: TGCAGTGCTAGTGGTACCGCGGGCAATCAGCCCCAGCATTTT. Translated: CSASGTAGNQPQHF.

This clonotype was detected only a few times. The V gene is TRBV7-2, the J gene TRBJ2-1; 10 bases map to TRBD2. This CDR3 is 15 amino acids long. CDR1 SGHTA and CDR2 FQGNSA come from the germline V gene. The ends lost 5 bases at V and 5 bases at J; junction bases unmatched: 6. CDR3 DNA: TGTGCCAGCAGCCTATGGACTAGCGGCCACAATGAGCAGTTCTTC. This sequence encodes CASSLWTSGHNEQFF. Together with reference TRBV7-2 and TRBJ2-1, the CDR3 gives the full variable domain: GAGVSQSPSNKVTEKGKDVELRCDPISGHTALYWYRQSLGQGLEFLIYFQGNSAPDKSGLPSDRFSAERTGGSVSTLTIQRTQQEDSAVYLCASSLWTSGHNEQFFGPGTRLTVL.

The chain links TRBV30 to TRBJ1-1; the match to TRBD1 covers 7 bases. Germline lookup yields CDR1 GTSNPN and CDR2 SVGIG (reference sequence). This CDR3 comprises 14 residues. The trim removed 0 bases at V and 7 bases at J, leaving 8 bases unmatched. The CDR3 nucleotides are TGTGCCTGGAGTGTACTACAGGGGTATGGTGAAGCTTTCTTT. As protein: CAWSVLQGYGEAFF.

This clonotype appeared a few times. This rearrangement joins TRBV6-5 to TRBJ2-7; 9 bases map to TRBD2. This CDR3 is 15 amino acids long. V gave up 0 bases and J gave up 6 bases; unmatched junction bases: 6. Germline values: CDR1 MNHEY, CDR2 SVGAGI. This chain's CDR3 is CASSYSASGIGEQYF. The CDR3 DNA reads TGTGCCAGCAGTTACTCTGCTAGCGGGATCGGCGAGCAGTACTTC.